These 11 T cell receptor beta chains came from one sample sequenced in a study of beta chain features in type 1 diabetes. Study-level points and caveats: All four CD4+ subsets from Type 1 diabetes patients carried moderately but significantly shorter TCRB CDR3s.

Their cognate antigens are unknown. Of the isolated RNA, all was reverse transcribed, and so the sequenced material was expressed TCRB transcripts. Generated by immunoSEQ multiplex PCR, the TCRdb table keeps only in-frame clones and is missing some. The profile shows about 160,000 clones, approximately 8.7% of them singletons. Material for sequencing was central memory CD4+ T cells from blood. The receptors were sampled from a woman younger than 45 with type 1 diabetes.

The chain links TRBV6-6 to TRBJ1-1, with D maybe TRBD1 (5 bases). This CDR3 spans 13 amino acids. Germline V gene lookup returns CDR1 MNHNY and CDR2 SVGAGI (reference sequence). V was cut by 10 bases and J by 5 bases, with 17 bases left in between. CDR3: CATSRVAVTEAFF. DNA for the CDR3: TGTGCCACCTCCAGGGTCGCTGTAACTGAAGCTTTCTTT.

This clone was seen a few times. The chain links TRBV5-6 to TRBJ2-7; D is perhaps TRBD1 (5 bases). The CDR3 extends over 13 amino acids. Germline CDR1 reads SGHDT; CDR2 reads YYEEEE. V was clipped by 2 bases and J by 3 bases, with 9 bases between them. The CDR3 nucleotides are TGTGCCAGCAGCTTACTGACAGTCTACGAGCAGTACTTC. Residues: CASSLLTVYEQYF.

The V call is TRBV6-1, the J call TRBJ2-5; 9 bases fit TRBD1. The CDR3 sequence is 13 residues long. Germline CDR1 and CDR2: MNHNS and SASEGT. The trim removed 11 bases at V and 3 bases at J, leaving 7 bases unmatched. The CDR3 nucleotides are TGTGCCGCCTCCCGGGACAGGGAAGAGACCCAGTACTTC. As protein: CAASRDREETQYF.

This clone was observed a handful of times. The CDR3 sequence: CASSFMEGGAEAFF. CDR3 nucleotide sequence: TGTGCCAGCAGTTTTATGGAGGGGGGGGCTGAAGCTTTCTTT. This chain uses TRBV27 with TRBJ1-1, with a tentative D call TRBD1 (6 bases). The length of the CDR3 is 14 residues. Trimming took off 3 bases at V and 6 bases at J, with 14 bases between the two ends. Per the germline V gene, CDR1 is MNHEY and CDR2 is SMNVEV (reference sequence).

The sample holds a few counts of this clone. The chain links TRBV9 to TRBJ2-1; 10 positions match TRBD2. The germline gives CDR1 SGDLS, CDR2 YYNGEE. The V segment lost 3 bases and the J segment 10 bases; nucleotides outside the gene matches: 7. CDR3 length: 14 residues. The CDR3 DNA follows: TGTGCCAGCAGCGCAGGACTAGCGGTTCGGGAGCAGTTCTTC. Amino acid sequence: CASSAGLAVREQFF.

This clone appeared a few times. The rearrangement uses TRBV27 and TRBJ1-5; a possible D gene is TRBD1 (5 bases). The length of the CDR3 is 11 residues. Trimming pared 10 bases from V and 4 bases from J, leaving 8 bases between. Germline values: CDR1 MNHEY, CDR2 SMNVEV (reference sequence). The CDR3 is CAIRGNQPQHF. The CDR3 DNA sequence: TGTGCCATCCGGGGGAATCAGCCCCAGCATTTT.

This CDR3 reads CAYTGYGNTIYF. The CDR3 DNA reads as TGTGCCTACACAGGGTATGGAAACACCATATATTTT. The chain joins TRBV30 to TRBJ1-3, with D possibly being TRBD1 (6 bases). The CDR3 spans 12 residues. Between the trimmed V and J ends, which lost 7 bases and 3 bases, there was a span of 10 bases. Germline-derived CDR1 and CDR2 are GTSNPN and SVGIG (reference sequence).

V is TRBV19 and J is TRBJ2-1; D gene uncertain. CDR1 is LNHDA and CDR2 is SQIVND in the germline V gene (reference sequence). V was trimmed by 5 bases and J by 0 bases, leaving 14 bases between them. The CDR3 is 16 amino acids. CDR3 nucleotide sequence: TGTGCCAGTAGTCGCCGACGGAGCAGCTCCTACAATGAGCAGTTCTTC. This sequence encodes CASSRRRSSSYNEQFF.

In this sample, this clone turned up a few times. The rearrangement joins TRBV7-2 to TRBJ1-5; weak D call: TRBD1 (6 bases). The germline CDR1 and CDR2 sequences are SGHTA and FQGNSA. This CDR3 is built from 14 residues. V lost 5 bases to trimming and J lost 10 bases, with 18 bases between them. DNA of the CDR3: TGTGCCAGCAGCCCCAACCAACAGGGTCAACCCCAGCATTTT. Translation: CASSPNQQGQPQHF.

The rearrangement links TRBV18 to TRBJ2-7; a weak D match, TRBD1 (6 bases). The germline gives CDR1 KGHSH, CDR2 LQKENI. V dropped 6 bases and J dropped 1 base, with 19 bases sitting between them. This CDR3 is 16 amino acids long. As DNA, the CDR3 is TGTGCCAGCTCCCGAAGGTCCGGGACACCTTCCTACGAGCAGTACTTC. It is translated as CASSRRSGTPSYEQYF. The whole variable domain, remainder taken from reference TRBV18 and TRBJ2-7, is NAGVMQNPRHLVRRRGQEARLRCSPMKGHSHVYWYRQLPEEGLKFMVYLQKENIIDESGMPKERFSAEFPKEGPSILRIQQVVRGDSAAYFCASSRRSGTPSYEQYFGPGTRLTVT.

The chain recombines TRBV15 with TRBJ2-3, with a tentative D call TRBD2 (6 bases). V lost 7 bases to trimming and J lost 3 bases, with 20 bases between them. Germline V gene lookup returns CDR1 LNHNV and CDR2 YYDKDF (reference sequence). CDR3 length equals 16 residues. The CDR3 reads CATTQWGVEGTDTQYF. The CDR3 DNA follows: TGTGCCACCACCCAGTGGGGAGTGGAGGGTACAGATACGCAGTATTTT.